The rows below give T cell receptor beta chains drawn from one sample of a study of Graves' ophthalmopathy and Graves' hyperthyroidism. One entry per CDR3 protein results from TCRdb running MiXCR on the multiplex PCR reads. The repertoire includes around 1,000,000 distinct CDR3 sequences, around a third of them detected once, and 11% sits in the top ten. Source material: peripheral blood or thyroid tissue (not recorded which). These receptor sequences come from an adult man with Graves' hyperthyroidism. CDR3s include the opening cysteine and the closing phenylalanine or tryptophan. The D gene is left open where the match is weak. For some rows the clone size is stated as once, few or many, or as a class when expanded; others skip it.

J: TRBJ2-7; size: .; V: TRBV2; D: .; DNA: TGTGCCAGCAGTGATCCTCAGGGGGGAGGCTACGAGCAGTACTTC; CDR3: CASSDPQGGGYEQYF
J: TRBJ2-5; size: many; V: TRBV5-1; D: TRBD1; DNA: TGCGCCAGCAGCTTCGGGACAGGGGAGAAGACCCAGTACTTC; CDR3: CASSFGTGEKTQYF
J: TRBJ1-1; size: .; V: TRBV25-1; D: TRBD1; DNA: TGTGCCAGCAGTGTGACAGGGTTGGGCACTGAAGCTTTCTTT; CDR3: CASSVTGLGTEAFF
J: TRBJ1-4; size: few; V: TRBV27; D: .; DNA: TGTGCCAGCAGTCTTGAGGGGGGTTTAACCGGAAAACTGTTTTTT; CDR3: CASSLEGGLTGKLFF
J: TRBJ1-1; size: .; V: TRBV4-3; D: TRBD1; DNA: TGCGCCAGCAGCCAAGCCAGGGGGCTCGGTGACACTGAAGCTTTCTTT; CDR3: CASSQARGLGDTEAFF
J: TRBJ1-1; size: .; V: TRBV7-9; D: TRBD1; DNA: TGTGCCAGCAGCCCGTCGGCGGGGACAGGGGCCGAGAACACTGAAGCTTTCTTT; CDR3: CASSPSAGTGAENTEAFF
J: TRBJ2-2; size: many; V: TRBV5-1; D: TRBD2; DNA: TGCGCCAGCAGCTCTAGCGGGGTGATCACCGGGGAGCTGTTTTTT; CDR3: CASSSSGVITGELFF
J: TRBJ1-6; size: .; V: TRBV10-3; D: .; DNA: TGTGCCAGCAGTGGGCAGTATAATTCACCCCTCCACTTT; CDR3: CASSGQYNSPLHF
J: TRBJ1-2; size: many; V: TRBV6-5; D: .; DNA: TGTGCCAGCAGTGAACAGGGATTTGGCTACACCTTC; CDR3: CASSEQGFGYTF
J: TRBJ1-2; size: many; V: TRBV7-8; D: .; DNA: TGTGCCAGCAGCGCCGACAGATGGGGCACGTATGGCTACACCTTC; CDR3: CASSADRWGTYGYTF
J: TRBJ1-2; size: few; V: TRBV29-1; D: .; DNA: TGCAGCGCCGAATGGGCAGGGGCTATCAACTATGGCTACACCTTC; CDR3: CSAEWAGAINYGYTF
J: TRBJ1-5; size: once; V: TRBV10-3; D: .; DNA: TGTGCCATCAGCCCAACAGAGCCGGCGGAAAATTCCCAGCATTTT; CDR3: CAISPTEPAENSQHF
J: TRBJ1-1; size: .; V: TRBV25-1; D: .; DNA: TGTGCCAGCAGCCAAGATATTCATACGTGGCCGGCAACTTTCTTT; CDR3: CASSQDIHTWPATFF
J: TRBJ1-2; size: .; V: TRBV27; D: .; DNA: TGTGCCAGCAGTTATGACAGGTCGGGAGGCTACACCTTC; CDR3: CASSYDRSGGYTF
J: TRBJ1-2; size: .; V: TRBV2; D: .; DNA: TGTGCCAGCAGGGACGCCAACTATGGCTACACCTTC; CDR3: CASRDANYGYTF
J: TRBJ2-2; size: many; V: TRBV5-1; D: .; DNA: TGCGCCAGCAGCCACACAGGGAACACCGGGGAGCTGTTTTTT; CDR3: CASSHTGNTGELFF
J: TRBJ2-5; size: many; V: TRBV15; D: TRBD1; DNA: TGTGCCACCAGACCCAGGGGGCGAGAGACCCAGTACTTC; CDR3: CATRPRGRETQYF
J: TRBJ2-7; size: few; V: TRBV4-3; D: TRBD1; DNA: TGCGCCAGCAGCGAAACAGGGGAGTCCGAGCAGTACTTC; CDR3: CASSETGESEQYF
J: TRBJ2-7; size: many; V: TRBV7-8; D: .; DNA: TGTGCCAGCATCGCAGAGGACAGAAGGGGCAAAGAGCAGTACTTC; CDR3: CASIAEDRRGKEQYF
J: TRBJ2-7; size: many; V: TRBV25-1; D: TRBD1; DNA: TGTGCCAGCAGCCACAGGGGTACCTACGAGCAGTACTTC; CDR3: CASSHRGTYEQYF
J: TRBJ2-2; size: many; V: TRBV7-9; D: TRBD1; DNA: TGTGCCAGCAGCTCGGACAGGTTGGGGAATTGGAACACCGGGGAGCTGTTTTTT; CDR3: CASSSDRLGNWNTGELFF
J: TRBJ2-5; size: .; V: TRBV29-1; D: TRBD2; DNA: TGCAGCGTTCCCGGGACTAGCGGTCCCGAGGTGCACTTC; CDR3: CSVPGTSGPEVHF
J: TRBJ2-2; size: many; V: TRBV10-3; D: .; DNA: TGTGCCATCAGTGATTTTCTCGGGGGGAACACCGGGGAGCTGTTTTTT; CDR3: CAISDFLGGNTGELFF
J: TRBJ2-6; size: many; V: TRBV7-8; D: .; DNA: TGTGCCAGCAGCTTATCAGGGGCCTCCTCTGGGGCCAACGTCCTGACTTTC; CDR3: CASSLSGASSGANVLTF
J: TRBJ2-7; size: few; V: TRBV12-3/TRBV12-4; D: TRBD2; DNA: TGTGCCAGCAGTTACCCTGAGGCTAGCGGGAGAAACGAGCAGTACTTC; CDR3: CASSYPEASGRNEQYF
J: TRBJ2-2; size: many; V: TRBV7-2; D: .; DNA: TGTGCCAGCAGCTCCCTAGGGGCAGGAAAGAACACCGGGGAGCTGTTTTTT; CDR3: CASSSLGAGKNTGELFF
J: TRBJ2-7; size: many; V: TRBV20-1; D: .; DNA: TGCAGTGCTGGCCGGGACCGCGCCTACGAGCAGTACTTC; CDR3: CSAGRDRAYEQYF
J: TRBJ1-2; size: many; V: TRBV29-1; D: TRBD1; DNA: TGCAGCGTCCCCGGACAGGTCAATGGCTACACCTTC; CDR3: CSVPGQVNGYTF
J: TRBJ1-1; size: many; V: TRBV6-6; D: .; DNA: TGTGCCAGCAGCGTCTCGATGAACACTGAAGCTTTCTTT; CDR3: CASSVSMNTEAFF
J: TRBJ1-2; size: .; V: TRBV4-3; D: .; DNA: TGCGCCAGCAGTGCCGGGAGCGATGGCTACACCTTC; CDR3: CASSAGSDGYTF
J: TRBJ1-2; size: few; V: TRBV18; D: .; DNA: TGTGCCAGCTCACCACTGGACAGCCATGGCTACACCTTC; CDR3: CASSPLDSHGYTF
J: TRBJ2-3; size: few; V: TRBV7-8; D: .; DNA: TGTGCCAGCAGCTACAGCTCCGGGGGACCAGGGTCAGATACGCAGTATTTT; CDR3: CASSYSSGGPGSDTQYF
J: TRBJ1-1; size: many; V: TRBV4-1; D: TRBD1; DNA: TGCGCCAGCAGCCCCAGGGACAGTCTGGTAGCTTTCTTT; CDR3: CASSPRDSLVAFF
J: TRBJ2-5; size: many; V: TRBV19; D: .; DNA: TGTGCCAGTAGTAAAGGGGTAGGCGGAGAGACCCAGTACTTC; CDR3: CASSKGVGGETQYF
J: TRBJ2-5; size: many; V: TRBV7-8; D: .; DNA: TGTGCCAGCAGCCCGCATAACCCCAGGGCACCGTACCAAGAGACCCAGTACTTC; CDR3: CASSPHNPRAPYQETQYF
J: TRBJ2-5; size: .; V: TRBV10-3; D: TRBD2; DNA: TGTGCCATCAGTGATCTAGCGGGGCAAGAGACCCAGTACTTC; CDR3: CAISDLAGQETQYF
J: TRBJ1-5; size: .; V: TRBV7-9; D: .; DNA: TGTGTCAGCAGCTTATTCCCGCAGCCCCAGCATTTT; CDR3: CVSSLFPQPQHF
J: TRBJ2-7; size: .; V: TRBV28; D: TRBD1; DNA: TGTGCCAGCAGTGGAAAGGGGGCCGAGCAGTACTTC; CDR3: CASSGKGAEQYF
J: TRBJ1-3; size: .; V: TRBV14; D: .; DNA: TGTGCCAGCAGCCAAGCAGGGTCATCTAGAAACACCATATATTTT; CDR3: CASSQAGSSRNTIYF
J: TRBJ1-5; size: .; V: TRBV19; D: .; DNA: TGTGCCAGCGGTGGACCGAACCAAGAGACCCAGCATTTT; CDR3: CASGGPNQETQHF
J: TRBJ2-6; size: many; V: TRBV7-3; D: .; DNA: TGTGCCAGCAGCCCCGAAAGCTCTGGGGCCAACGTCCTGACTTTC; CDR3: CASSPESSGANVLTF
J: TRBJ2-5; size: .; V: TRBV12-3/TRBV12-4; D: TRBD1; DNA: TGTGCCAGCACTGAGGGACAGGGAGAGGAGACCCAGTACTTC; CDR3: CASTEGQGEETQYF
J: TRBJ1-1; size: many; V: TRBV12-3/TRBV12-4; D: .; DNA: TGTGCCAGCAGTTGGGAGGGGACTAATCCCACTGAAGCTTTCTTT; CDR3: CASSWEGTNPTEAFF
J: TRBJ2-2; size: many; V: TRBV19; D: TRBD2; DNA: TGTGCCAGTACATCGGGGGGACACACCGGGGAGCTGTTTTTT; CDR3: CASTSGGHTGELFF
J: TRBJ2-2; size: .; V: TRBV9; D: .; DNA: TGTGCCAGCAGCGTAGGAACCGGGGAGCTGCTTTTT; CDR3: CASSVGTGELLF
J: TRBJ2-6; size: .; V: TRBV27; D: TRBD1; DNA: TGTGCCAGCAGCCCCGTGGGACAGGACTCTGGGGCCAACGTCCTGACTTTC; CDR3: CASSPVGQDSGANVLTF
J: TRBJ2-7; size: .; V: TRBV12-3/TRBV12-4; D: TRBD1; DNA: TGTGCCAGCAGTCCCCAACCCGGGACAGGAACCTACGAGCAGTACTTC; CDR3: CASSPQPGTGTYEQYF
J: TRBJ2-5; size: .; V: TRBV7-2; D: .; DNA: TGCGCCAGCAGCCAAGATTGGGCGCTAAACCCTTTAAAAGAGACCCAGTACTTC; CDR3: CASSQDWALNPLKETQYF
J: TRBJ1-5; size: once; V: TRBV15; D: TRBD1; DNA: TGTGCTCACGGACAGGGGGGTAATAGCAATCAGCCCCAGCATTTT; CDR3: CAHGQGGNSNQPQHF
J: TRBJ2-5; size: few; V: TRBV4-1; D: TRBD1; DNA: TGCGCCAGCAGCAGACAGGGGGCGGGTGTGGAGACCCAGTACTTC; CDR3: CASSRQGAGVETQYF
J: TRBJ1-1; size: .; V: TRBV5-1; D: .; DNA: TGCGCCAGCAGCGCGACAGGACTCCCTTCGGAAGCTTTCTTT; CDR3: CASSATGLPSEAFF
J: TRBJ1-2; size: few; V: TRBV6-5; D: .; DNA: TGTGCCAGCAGTTACGACAGCCGCGGCTACACCTTC; CDR3: CASSYDSRGYTF